This note documents a single T cell receptor (beta chain) sequence. No antigen is known for it. Sequencing used immunoSEQ multiplex PCR; TCRdb keeps in-frame clones, though not all of them. The sample holds fewer than 30,000 clones, about 87% seen once. Patients were ruled out by autoimmune disease history or systemic immunosuppression. The data originate from a study of OX40 agonist ivuxolimab in advanced cancers. Study-wide background: Mean age approximately 61 years, range about 23 to 80; approximately 80% male.

Overall study results and limits: Expanded peripheral T cell antigen specificity was not determined. Low normalized clonal expansion also occurred in some nonresponding patients.

The CDR3 consists of 18 residues. V was pared by 10 bases and J by 3 bases, with 28 bases between. The TCR was taken from an adult with an advanced solid tumor such as melanoma, head and neck, liver or kidney cancer. The sample in question was CD4+ or CD8+ T cells sorted from blood, obtained in a trial of the OX40 agonist ivuxolimab. The chain is built from TRBV23-1 and TRBJ2-4, with D tentatively TRBD1 (8 bases). Being an ORF, TRBV23-1 has a function that is uncertain. CDR3 nucleotide sequence: TGCGCCATTCACAGGGGGGAGAGGACTAGTGGAGGCAAAAACATTCAGTACTTC. Protein sequence: CAIHRGERTSGGKNIQYF.